This TCR beta chain was found in a study of shared clonotypes between healthy human individuals. Study context: Three plates each covered CD4 naive and memory; CD8 naive two, CD8 memory one. General study findings and limits: The donor pool, a small one, limited the genetic and exposure-history diversity represented.

Repertoires were generated with immunoSEQ multiplex PCR, while TCRdb's copy carries only in-frame clones and drops some. The data hold roughly 2 million clones, with 95% observed a single time. The germline CDR1 and CDR2 sequences are MGHRA and YSYEKL. V gave up 1 base and J gave up 4 bases, with 13 bases separating them. The CDR3 runs 16 residues. About this clone itself: Its antigen is as yet unknown.

The sequence was collected from a man younger than 30 in good health. Material: naive CD4+ T cells sorted from blood. Documented subset: CD45RA+ positively selected. The chain has TRBV4-1 and TRBJ1-4, with D perhaps TRBD1 (5 bases). CDR3 sequence (DNA): TGCGCCAGCAGCCAAGGGCCGGGACGGTTTAATGAAAAACTGTTTTTT. Translating gives CASSQGPGRFNEKLFF.